This TCR delta chain was sequenced for a study of gamma-delta chains in newborns, infants, children. Across the whole study: Microbial exposure reportedly drives polyclonal innate γδ T cell expansion after birth.

TCRdb reapplied CATT to the reads. Here the sample spans about 3,800 delta-chain clones, under 2.5% being singletons. The specimen was blood. The sequence was obtained from a child who was a newborn, infant or young child, either healthy, febrile or measles-vaccinated (not recorded which).

The CDR3 nucleotides are TGTGCCTTTCTTCCTCCCCGTGTTGGGGGATACGCCGATAAACTCATCTTT. It codes for CAFLPPRVGGYADKLIF. The V gene remains uncalled, whereas the J gene is TRDJ1; whether TRDD3, the table's D call, matches the DNA was not checked. The CDR3 loop spans 17 amino acids.